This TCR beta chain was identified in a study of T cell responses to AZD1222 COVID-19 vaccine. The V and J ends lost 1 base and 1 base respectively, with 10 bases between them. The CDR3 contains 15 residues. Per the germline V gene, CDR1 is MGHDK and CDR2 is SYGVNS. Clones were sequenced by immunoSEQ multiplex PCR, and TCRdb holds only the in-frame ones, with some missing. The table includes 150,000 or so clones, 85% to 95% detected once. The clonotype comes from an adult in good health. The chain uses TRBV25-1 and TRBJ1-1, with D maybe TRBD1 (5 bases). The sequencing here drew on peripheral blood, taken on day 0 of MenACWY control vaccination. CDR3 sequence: CASSEWGTSNTEAFF. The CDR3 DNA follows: TGTGCCAGCAGTGAATGGGGCACATCGAACACTGAAGCTTTCTTT.